A single sample gave rise to the 4 T cell receptor beta chains below, sequenced in a study of T-cell memory formation after mild COVID-19. TCRdb used MiXCR to reprocess the 5' RACE reads, holding one entry per CDR3 protein. Of about 360,000 distinct CDR3 sequences detected, around an eighth appear once; the ten largest clones hold 22%. The material sequenced was PBMCs or a T cell subset sorted from them (not recorded which). The receptors originated from a man younger than 35 who had mild COVID-19 (a few samples of this study predate the infection). Cell type and time point are not known.

This clonotype was counted only a few times. Here the CDR3 DNA reads TGTGCCAGCAGCTCCCCCCGCGGATTTGGGACCCAGTACTTC. This sequence encodes CASSSPRGFGTQYF. The rearrangement joins TRBV11-2 to TRBJ2-5; no definite D call. V lost 4 bases, J lost 7 bases, and 16 bases lay in between. Germline CDR1 is SGHAT and CDR2 is FQNNGV. This CDR3 spans 14 amino acids.

This clonotype has just a few counts. The genes are TRBV9 and TRBJ2-6; perhaps TRBD1 as D (5 bases). The CDR3 contains 17 residues. Germline V gene sequence: CDR1 SGDLS, CDR2 YYNGEE. The germline V and J ends were trimmed by 0 bases and 2 bases, with 12 bases remaining between them. The CDR3, as DNA: TGTGCCAGCAGCGTAGGAAGGGGATATACTGGGGCCAACGTCCTGACTTTC. The encoded protein is CASSVGRGYTGANVLTF.

V gene TRBV20-1 combines with J gene TRBJ2-2; D is unclear. Trimming took 1 base from V and 8 from J, leaving 8 bases between them. CDR1 is DFQATT, CDR2 SNEGSKA, per germline (reference sequence). The length of the CDR3 is 12 residues. The CDR3 bases are TGCAGTGCTAGAGCAGGTGGAGGGGAGCTGTTTTTT. Translating it yields CSARAGGGELFF.

The rearrangement joins TRBV20-1 to TRBJ2-7, with D possibly TRBD2 on 6 matching bases. The germline CDR1 and CDR2 sequences are DFQATT and SNEGSKA (reference sequence). The CDR3 runs 12 residues. V was cut by 5 bases and J by 5 bases, with 13 bases left in between. In DNA, the CDR3 is TGCAGTGCTCTGGGGGGACGAAACGAGCAGTACGTC. Residues: CSALGGRNEQYV.